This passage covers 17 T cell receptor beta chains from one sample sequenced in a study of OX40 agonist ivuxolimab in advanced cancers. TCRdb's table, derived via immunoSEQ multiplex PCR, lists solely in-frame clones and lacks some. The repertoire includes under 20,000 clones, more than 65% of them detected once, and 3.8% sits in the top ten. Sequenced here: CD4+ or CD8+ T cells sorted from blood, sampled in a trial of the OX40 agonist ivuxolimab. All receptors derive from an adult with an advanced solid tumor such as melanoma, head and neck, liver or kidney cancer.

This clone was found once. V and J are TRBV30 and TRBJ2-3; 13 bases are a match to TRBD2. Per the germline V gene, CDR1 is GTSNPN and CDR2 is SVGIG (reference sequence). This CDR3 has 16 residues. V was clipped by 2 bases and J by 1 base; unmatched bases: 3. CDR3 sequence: CAWSRGTSGGTDTQYF. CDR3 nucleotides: TGTGCCTGGAGTCGAGGGACTAGCGGGGGCACAGATACGCAGTATTTT. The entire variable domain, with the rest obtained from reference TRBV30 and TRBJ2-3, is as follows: SQTIHQWPATLVQPVGSPLSLECTVEGTSNPNLYWYRQAAGRGLQLLFYSVGIGQISSEVPQNLSASRPQDRQFILSSKKLLLSDSGFYLCAWSRGTSGGTDTQYFGPGTRLTVL.

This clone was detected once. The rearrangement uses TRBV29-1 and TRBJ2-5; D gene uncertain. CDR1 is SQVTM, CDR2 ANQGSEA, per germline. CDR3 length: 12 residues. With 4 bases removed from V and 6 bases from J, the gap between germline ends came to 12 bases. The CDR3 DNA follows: TGCAGCGTTGTCATCGCAGGACAGACCCAGTACTTC. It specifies CSVVIAGQTQYF. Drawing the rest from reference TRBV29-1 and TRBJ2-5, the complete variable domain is SAVISQKPSRDICQRGTSLTIQCQVDSQVTMMFWYRQQPGQSLTLIATANQGSEATYESGFVIDKFPISRPNLTFSTLTVSNMSPEDSSIYLCSVVIAGQTQYFGPGTRLLVL.

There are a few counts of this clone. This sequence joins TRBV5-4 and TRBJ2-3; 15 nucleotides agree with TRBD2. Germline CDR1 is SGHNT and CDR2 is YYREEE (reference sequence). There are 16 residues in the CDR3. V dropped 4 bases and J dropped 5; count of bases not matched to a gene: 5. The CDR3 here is CASSPGLAGGEDTQYF. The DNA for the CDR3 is TGTGCCAGCAGCCCGGGACTAGCGGGAGGTGAAGATACGCAGTATTTT.

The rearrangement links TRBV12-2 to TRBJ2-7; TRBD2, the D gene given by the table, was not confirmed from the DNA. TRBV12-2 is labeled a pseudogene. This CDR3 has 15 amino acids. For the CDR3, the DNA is TGTGCAAGTCGCTTGGGACTAGCTCGCTCCTACGAGCAGTACTTC. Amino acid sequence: CASRLGLARSYEQYF.

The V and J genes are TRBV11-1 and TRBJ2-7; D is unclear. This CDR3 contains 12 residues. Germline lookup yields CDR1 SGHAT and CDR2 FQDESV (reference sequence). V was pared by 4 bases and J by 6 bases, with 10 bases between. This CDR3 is CASSSRATEQYF. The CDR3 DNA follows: TGTGCCAGCAGCTCCCGGGCGACCGAGCAGTACTTC.

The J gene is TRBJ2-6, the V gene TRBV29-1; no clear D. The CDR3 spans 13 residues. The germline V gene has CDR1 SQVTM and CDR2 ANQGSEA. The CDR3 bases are TGCACCGTCAGGTTCTTTGGGGCCAACGTCCTGACTTTC. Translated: CTVRFFGANVLTF.

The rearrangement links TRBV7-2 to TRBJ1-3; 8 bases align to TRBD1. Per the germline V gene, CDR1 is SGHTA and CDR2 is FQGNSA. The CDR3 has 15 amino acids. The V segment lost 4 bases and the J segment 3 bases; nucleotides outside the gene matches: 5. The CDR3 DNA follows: TGTGCCAGCAGCTCTGCAGGGGGCAGTGGAAACACCATATATTTT. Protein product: CASSSAGGSGNTIYF.

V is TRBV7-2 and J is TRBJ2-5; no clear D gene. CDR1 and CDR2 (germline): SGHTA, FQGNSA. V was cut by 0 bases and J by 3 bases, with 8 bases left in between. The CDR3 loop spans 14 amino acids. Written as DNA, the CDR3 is TGTGCCAGCAGCTTAGCGGGGAATAAAGAGACCCAGTACTTC. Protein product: CASSLAGNKETQYF.

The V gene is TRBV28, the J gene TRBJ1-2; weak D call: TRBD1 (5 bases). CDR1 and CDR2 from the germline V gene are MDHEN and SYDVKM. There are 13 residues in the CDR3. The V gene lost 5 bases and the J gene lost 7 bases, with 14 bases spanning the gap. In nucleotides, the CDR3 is TGTGCCAGCAGTGAGACAGAAAGTAGTGGCTACACCTTC. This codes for CASSETESSGYTF.

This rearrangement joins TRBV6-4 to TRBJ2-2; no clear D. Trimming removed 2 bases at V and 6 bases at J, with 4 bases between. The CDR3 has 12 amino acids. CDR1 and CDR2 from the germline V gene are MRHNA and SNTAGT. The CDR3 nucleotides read TGTGCCAGCAGTGACCGGGCCGGGGAGCTGTTTTTT. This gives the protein CASSDRAGELFF.

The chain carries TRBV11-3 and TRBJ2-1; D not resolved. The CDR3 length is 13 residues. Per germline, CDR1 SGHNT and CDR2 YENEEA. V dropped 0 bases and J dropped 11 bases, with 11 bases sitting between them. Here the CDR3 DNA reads TGTGCCAGCAGCTTAGACCCCCCGGGTAAGCAGTTCTTC. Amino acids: CASSLDPPGKQFF.

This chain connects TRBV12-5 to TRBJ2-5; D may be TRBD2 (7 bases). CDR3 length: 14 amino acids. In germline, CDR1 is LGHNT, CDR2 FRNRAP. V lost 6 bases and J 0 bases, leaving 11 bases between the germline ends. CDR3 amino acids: CASGLGGDQETQYF. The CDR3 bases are TGTGCTAGTGGGTTAGGGGGGGACCAAGAGACCCAGTACTTC. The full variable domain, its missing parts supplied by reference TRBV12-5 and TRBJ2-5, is DARVTQTPRHKVTEMGQEVTMRCQPILGHNTVFWYRQTMMQGLELLAYFRNRAPLDDSGMPKDRFSAEMPDATLATLKIQPSEPRDSAVYFCASGLGGDQETQYFGPGTRLLVL.

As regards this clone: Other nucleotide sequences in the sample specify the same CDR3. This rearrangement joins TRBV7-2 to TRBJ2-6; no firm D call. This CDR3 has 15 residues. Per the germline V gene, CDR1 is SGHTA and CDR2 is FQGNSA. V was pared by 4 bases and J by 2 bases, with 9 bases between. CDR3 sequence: CASSSGGPGANVLTF. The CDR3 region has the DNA TGTGCCAGCAGCTCCGGTGGGCCTGGGGCCAACGTCCTGACTTTC.

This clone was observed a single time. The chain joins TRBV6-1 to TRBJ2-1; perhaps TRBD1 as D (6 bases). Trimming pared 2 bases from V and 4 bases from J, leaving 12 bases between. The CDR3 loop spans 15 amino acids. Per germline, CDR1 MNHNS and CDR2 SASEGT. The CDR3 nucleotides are TGTGCCAGCAGTGAACAGGACAGCGTTTACAATGAGCAGTTCTTC. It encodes CASSEQDSVYNEQFF.

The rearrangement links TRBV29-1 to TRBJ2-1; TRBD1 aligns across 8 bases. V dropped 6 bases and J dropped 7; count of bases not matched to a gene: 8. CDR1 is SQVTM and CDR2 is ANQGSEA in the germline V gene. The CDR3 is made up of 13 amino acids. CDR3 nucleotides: TGCAGCGTCAGGACAGGGATCGGTAATGAGCAGTTCTTC. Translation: CSVRTGIGNEQFF.

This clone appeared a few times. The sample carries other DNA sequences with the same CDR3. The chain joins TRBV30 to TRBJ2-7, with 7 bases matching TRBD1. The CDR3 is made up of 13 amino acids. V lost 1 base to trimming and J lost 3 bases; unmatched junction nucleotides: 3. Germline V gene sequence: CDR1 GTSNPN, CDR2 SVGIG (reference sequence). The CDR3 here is CAWSGQGGYEQYF. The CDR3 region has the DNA TGTGCCTGGAGTGGACAGGGCGGCTACGAGCAGTACTTC.

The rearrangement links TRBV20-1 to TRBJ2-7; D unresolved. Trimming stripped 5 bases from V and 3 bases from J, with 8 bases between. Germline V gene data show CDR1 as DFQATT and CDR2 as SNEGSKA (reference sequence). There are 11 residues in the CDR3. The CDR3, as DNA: TGCAGTGCTCGTGACAACTACGAGCAGTACTTC. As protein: CSARDNYEQYF.